There are a few counts of the clone carrying this T cell receptor (beta chain). This may stem from a read error, because a much larger clone lies one nucleotide away. From genomic DNA, two-round multiplex PCR was used to amplify TCR beta CDR3. During first-round PCR, primers specific to each TRBV and TRBJ gene were used. TCRdb analysed the multiplex PCR reads with MiXCR anew, one entry per CDR3 protein. The data contain over 15,000 distinct CDR3 sequences, less than 35% of them singletons. A draw of roughly 6 milliliters of peripheral blood took place at each of two time points. This record belongs to a study of prognosis after radiotherapy for stage I lung cancer. This specimen consisted of PBMCs, obtained before or after stereotactic body radiation therapy (not recorded which). This TCR derives from a donor over 45 with non-small cell lung cancer.

The DNA for the CDR3 is TGTGCCAGCAGTGATTTTGATTCCTCTGGGGCCAACGTCCAGACTTTC. Its protein is CASSDFDSSGANVQTF. This chain links TRBV6-2 or TRBV6-3 with TRBJ2-6, with D perhaps TRBD1 (5 bases). The germline CDR1 and CDR2 sequences are MNHEY and SVGEGT. The CDR3 spans 16 residues.